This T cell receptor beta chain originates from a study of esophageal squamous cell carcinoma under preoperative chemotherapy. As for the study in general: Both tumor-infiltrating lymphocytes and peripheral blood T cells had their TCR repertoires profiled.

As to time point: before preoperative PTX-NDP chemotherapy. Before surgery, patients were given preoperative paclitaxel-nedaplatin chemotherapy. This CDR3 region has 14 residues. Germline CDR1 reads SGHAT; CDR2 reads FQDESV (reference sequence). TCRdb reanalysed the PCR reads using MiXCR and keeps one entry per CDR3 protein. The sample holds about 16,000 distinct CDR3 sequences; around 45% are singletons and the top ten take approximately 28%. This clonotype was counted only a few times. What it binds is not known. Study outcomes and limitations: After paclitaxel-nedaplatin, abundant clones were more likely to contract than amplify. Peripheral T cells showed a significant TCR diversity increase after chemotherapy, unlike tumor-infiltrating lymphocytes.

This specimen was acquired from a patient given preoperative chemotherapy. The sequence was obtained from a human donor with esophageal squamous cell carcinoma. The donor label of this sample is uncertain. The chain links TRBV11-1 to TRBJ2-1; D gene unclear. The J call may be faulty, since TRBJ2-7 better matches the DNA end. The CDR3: CASSLAGTNYEQYF. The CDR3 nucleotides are TGTGCCAGCAGCTTAGCTGGAACTAACTACGAGCAGTACTTC.